Listed below are T cell receptor beta chains from one sample, sequenced in a study of Ad26.COV2.S vaccination and SARS-CoV-2 variants. Profiling relied on immunoSEQ multiplex PCR, and the TCRdb table lists in-frame clones only, not all of them. The sample contains about 320,000 clones, 85% of which appear only once. The source was peripheral blood, collected in a trial of Ad26.COV2.S vaccine versus placebo. The receptors derive from a person between 18 and 59 years old who received the Ad26.COV2.S COVID-19 vaccine or a placebo. Both conserved end residues are part of each CDR3. Fields, in order: CDR3 DNA, CDR3 protein, V gene, clone size, D gene, J gene. The D gene is left open where the match is weak. Clone sizes are given selectively: once, few, many, or a class where the clone is expanded.

CDR3 DNA: TGTGCCAGCAGTTCCAGCCGGGGCTTGGGCAGGAAGACCCAGTACTTC; CDR3 protein: CASSSSRGLGRKTQYF; V gene: TRBV28; clone size: .; D gene: .; J gene: TRBJ2-5
CDR3 DNA: TGTGCCAGCAGCCCCCGCAACAGGGGCTCCTACGAGCAGTACTTC; CDR3 protein: CASSPRNRGSYEQYF; V gene: TRBV3-1/TRBV3-2; clone size: .; D gene: TRBD1; J gene: TRBJ2-7
CDR3 DNA: TGTGCCAGTAGCAGACTTGTTGGGGAGACCCAGTACTTC; CDR3 protein: CASSRLVGETQYF; V gene: TRBV19; clone size: .; D gene: .; J gene: TRBJ2-5
CDR3 DNA: TGTGCCAGCAGCCCAGGGACTAGCGGGGAAGAGACCCAGTACTTC; CDR3 protein: CASSPGTSGEETQYF; V gene: TRBV7-3; clone size: .; D gene: TRBD2; J gene: TRBJ2-5
CDR3 DNA: TGTGCCAGCAGCCTGGAAGGGTACAATGAGCAGTTCTTC; CDR3 protein: CASSLEGYNEQFF; V gene: TRBV9; clone size: .; D gene: .; J gene: TRBJ2-1
CDR3 DNA: TGTGCCAGCAGCTCACGAAAAAGGGCAGTGAACACTGAAGCTTTCTTT; CDR3 protein: CASSSRKRAVNTEAFF; V gene: TRBV5-4; clone size: .; D gene: .; J gene: TRBJ1-1
CDR3 DNA: TGTGCCAGTAGTATAGATCGACGGAACTATGGCTACACCTTC; CDR3 protein: CASSIDRRNYGYTF; V gene: TRBV19; clone size: .; D gene: .; J gene: TRBJ1-2
CDR3 DNA: TGTGCCAGCAGTTCCTCGGCCTCGAATGAAAAACTGTTTTTT; CDR3 protein: CASSSSASNEKLFF; V gene: TRBV6-2/TRBV6-3; clone size: few; D gene: .; J gene: TRBJ1-4
CDR3 DNA: TGCAGCGTTGACTCCGGGGCTGGAAACACCATATATTTT; CDR3 protein: CSVDSGAGNTIYF; V gene: TRBV29-1; clone size: .; D gene: .; J gene: TRBJ1-3
CDR3 DNA: TGTGCCAGCAGCTTAAGGGATACGCAGTATTTT; CDR3 protein: CASSLRDTQYF; V gene: TRBV13; clone size: .; D gene: .; J gene: TRBJ2-3
CDR3 DNA: TGTGCCAGCAATGGGGACAGGGGGACCTACGAGCAGTACTTC; CDR3 protein: CASNGDRGTYEQYF; V gene: TRBV2; clone size: .; D gene: TRBD1; J gene: TRBJ2-7
CDR3 DNA: TGTGCCAGCAGCCAAGACTATGGCTACACCTTC; CDR3 protein: CASSQDYGYTF; V gene: TRBV3-1/TRBV3-2; clone size: .; D gene: .; J gene: TRBJ1-2
CDR3 DNA: TGTGCCAGCAGCTTAGCTGGGGCCAACGTCCTGACTTTC; CDR3 protein: CASSLAGANVLTF; V gene: TRBV7-2; clone size: .; D gene: .; J gene: TRBJ2-6
CDR3 DNA: TGTGCCAGCAGCCGACTAGAAGGGGGGAGTTACGAGCAGTACTTC; CDR3 protein: CASSRLEGGSYEQYF; V gene: TRBV3-1/TRBV3-2; clone size: .; D gene: .; J gene: TRBJ2-7
CDR3 DNA: TGTGCCAGCTCACTTGGACAGGATAGCTACGAGCAGTACTTC; CDR3 protein: CASSLGQDSYEQYF; V gene: TRBV18; clone size: .; D gene: TRBD1; J gene: TRBJ2-7
CDR3 DNA: TGTGCCAGCAGACCGGGACAGGGATCCGGCTACACCTTC; CDR3 protein: CASRPGQGSGYTF; V gene: TRBV6-5; clone size: .; D gene: TRBD1; J gene: TRBJ1-2
CDR3 DNA: TGTGCCATCAGTGAGCAGGGACATCAGCCCCAGCATTTT; CDR3 protein: CAISEQGHQPQHF; V gene: TRBV10-3; clone size: once; D gene: .; J gene: TRBJ1-5
CDR3 DNA: TGTGCCAGCAGCTTGGGACGGGGTTTTAGCTCCTACGAGCAGTACTTC; CDR3 protein: CASSLGRGFSSYEQYF; V gene: TRBV5-4; clone size: .; D gene: .; J gene: TRBJ2-7
CDR3 DNA: TGTGCCAGCTCACCACTCAGGGGGGGGAATTCACCCCTCCACTTT; CDR3 protein: CASSPLRGGNSPLHF; V gene: TRBV18; clone size: few; D gene: TRBD1; J gene: TRBJ1-6
CDR3 DNA: TGCGCCAGCAGCTTTAGGCCGGGACAGGGGGCAGGAACTAATGAAAAACTGTTTTTT; CDR3 protein: CASSFRPGQGAGTNEKLFF; V gene: TRBV5-1; clone size: .; D gene: TRBD1; J gene: TRBJ1-4
CDR3 DNA: TGTGCCAGCAGTTTAGGTGGCGGGGAGCTGTTTTTT; CDR3 protein: CASSLGGGELFF; V gene: TRBV12-3/TRBV12-4; clone size: .; D gene: .; J gene: TRBJ2-2
CDR3 DNA: TGTGCCAGCAGCTTGCGGACAGGAGGAAACACCATATATTTT; CDR3 protein: CASSLRTGGNTIYF; V gene: TRBV5-6; clone size: .; D gene: TRBD1; J gene: TRBJ1-3
CDR3 DNA: TGCGCCAGCAGTCTAGTCCCGGGACAGGGAACGGGACTGTTTTTT; CDR3 protein: CASSLVPGQGTGLFF; V gene: TRBV10-2; clone size: .; D gene: TRBD1; J gene: TRBJ1-4
CDR3 DNA: TGTGCCAGCAGCCGAAGTCTCGCAGATACGCAGTATTTT; CDR3 protein: CASSRSLADTQYF; V gene: TRBV3-1/TRBV3-2; clone size: .; D gene: .; J gene: TRBJ2-3
CDR3 DNA: TGTGCCAGCAGCTTGGACACAGATACGCAGTATTTT; CDR3 protein: CASSLDTDTQYF; V gene: TRBV7-9; clone size: .; D gene: .; J gene: TRBJ2-3
CDR3 DNA: TGTGCCAGCAGTTTCCAGCGAGAAGGGACCGGGGAGCTGTTTTTT; CDR3 protein: CASSFQREGTGELFF; V gene: TRBV27; clone size: .; D gene: .; J gene: TRBJ2-2
CDR3 DNA: TGTGCCAGCAGCCAAGATGGGGGGCGGACTGAAGCTTTCTTT; CDR3 protein: CASSQDGGRTEAFF; V gene: TRBV3-1/TRBV3-2; clone size: .; D gene: .; J gene: TRBJ1-1
CDR3 DNA: TGTGCCAGCAGCCAAGAAGGGACAGGGGCTTATGGCTACACCTTC; CDR3 protein: CASSQEGTGAYGYTF; V gene: TRBV4-2; clone size: .; D gene: TRBD1; J gene: TRBJ1-2
CDR3 DNA: TGTGCCAGCAGCGTAGACGGCGGGGGGAAAGAGACCCAGTACTTC; CDR3 protein: CASSVDGGGKETQYF; V gene: TRBV9; clone size: .; D gene: TRBD2; J gene: TRBJ2-5